This TCR beta chain was observed in a study of T cells of healthy individuals (dated by TCRdb to the late 2010s). Trimming removed 2 bases from V and 0 bases from J, leaving 14 bases between the germline ends. Based on the germline V gene, the CDR1 and CDR2 sequences are MDHEN and SYDVKM. The CDR3 runs 17 amino acids, cysteine and phenylalanine included. Only the CDR3 DNA is retained, 51 bases long and in frame from the first base. A few counts support this clonotype. Its antigen has not been determined. Base qualities are not at hand, and no much larger clone is one base apart. The library relied on 5' RACE. TCRdb shows the sequencer as Illumina MiSeq. In TCRdb, the public reads were trimmed at Q25 with fastp and aligned with MiXCR, with productive beta chains retained. Duplicate CDR3 protein sequences are folded into a single record with the most common DNA and genes. This sample is represented by about 96,000 distinct CDR3 sequences; approximately 15% of them were singletons. Of the sample, 6.2% falls within the top ten clones.

The sequence links TRBV28 to TRBJ1-5, with a tentative D gene TRBD1 over 5 matching bases. This clonotype was obtained from a human donor in good health. The CDR3 protein is CASSLPRVGISNQPQHF. At the DNA level, the sequence is TGTGCCAGCAGTTTACCCAGGGTGGGAATTAGCAATCAGCCCCAGCATTTT. Reference TRBV28 and TRBJ1-5 genes cover what lies past the CDR3, so the full variable domain is DVKVTQSSRYLVKRTGEKVFLECVQDMDHENMFWYRQDPGLGLRLIYFSYDVKMKEKGDIPEGYSVSREKKERFSLILESASTNQTSMYLCASSLPRVGISNQPQHFGDGTRLSIL.